A single TCR beta chain is shown here with its context. The antigen remains undetermined. Every molecule of TCR cDNA had its own unique molecular identifier. TCRdb re-called the 5' RACE reads with MiXCR, one entry per CDR3 protein. The sample has roughly 16,000 distinct CDR3 sequences; about a fifth are singletons. Described time point: sample taken at primary tumor resection. Sequencing was performed on whole RNA extracted from tumor and nontumor lung tissue, or from frozen PBMC, and the material was left unsorted. Donation came from 70 or so patients with untreated early-stage non-small cell lung cancer. This sample was included in a study of spatial heterogeneity in lung cancer. Study findings and constraints: Compared with follow-up, resection was when ubiquitous expanded tumor TCRs appeared in blood more.

Germline CDR1 reads MNHEY; CDR2 reads SMNVEV (reference sequence). The CDR3 consists of 13 residues. The germline V and J ends were trimmed by 5 bases and 7 bases, with 14 bases remaining between them. This TCR was recovered from a female donor with early-stage non-small cell lung cancer. The chain carries TRBV27 and TRBJ2-5, with a possible D match to TRBD2 (6 bases). This material consisted of PBMCs, taken at surgery. The CDR3: CASSRGKVVTQYF. The CDR3 DNA sequence: TGTGCCAGCAGTCGCGGGAAGGTAGTGACCCAGTACTTC.